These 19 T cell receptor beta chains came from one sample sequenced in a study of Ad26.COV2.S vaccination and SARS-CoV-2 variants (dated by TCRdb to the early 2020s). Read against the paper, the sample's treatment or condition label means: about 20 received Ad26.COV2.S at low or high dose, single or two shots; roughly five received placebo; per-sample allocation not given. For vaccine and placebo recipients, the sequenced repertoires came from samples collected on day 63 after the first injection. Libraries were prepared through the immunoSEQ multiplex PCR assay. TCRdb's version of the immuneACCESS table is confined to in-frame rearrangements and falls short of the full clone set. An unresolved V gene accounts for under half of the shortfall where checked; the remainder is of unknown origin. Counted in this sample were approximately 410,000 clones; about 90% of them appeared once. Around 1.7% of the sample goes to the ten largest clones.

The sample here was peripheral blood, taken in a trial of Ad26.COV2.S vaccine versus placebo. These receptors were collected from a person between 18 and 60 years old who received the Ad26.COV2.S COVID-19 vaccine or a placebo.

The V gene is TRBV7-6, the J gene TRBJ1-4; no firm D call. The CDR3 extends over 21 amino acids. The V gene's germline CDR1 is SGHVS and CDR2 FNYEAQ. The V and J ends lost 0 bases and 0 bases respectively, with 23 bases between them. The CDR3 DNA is TGTGCCAGCAGCTTAGCATTCTCGCCGGGGTTCTCTTCTGCAACTAATGAAAAACTGTTTTTT. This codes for CASSLAFSPGFSSATNEKLFF.

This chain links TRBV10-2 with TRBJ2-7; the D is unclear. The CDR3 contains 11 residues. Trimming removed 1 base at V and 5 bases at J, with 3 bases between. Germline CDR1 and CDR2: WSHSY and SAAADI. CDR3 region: CASSEFHEQYF. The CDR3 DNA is TGCGCCAGCAGTGAGTTCCACGAGCAGTACTTC.

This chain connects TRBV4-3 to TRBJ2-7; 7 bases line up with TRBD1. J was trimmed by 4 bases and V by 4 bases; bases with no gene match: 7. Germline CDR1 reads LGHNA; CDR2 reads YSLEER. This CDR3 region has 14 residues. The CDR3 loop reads CASSLGQAVYEQYF. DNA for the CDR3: TGCGCCAGCAGCCTCGGACAGGCGGTTTACGAGCAGTACTTC.

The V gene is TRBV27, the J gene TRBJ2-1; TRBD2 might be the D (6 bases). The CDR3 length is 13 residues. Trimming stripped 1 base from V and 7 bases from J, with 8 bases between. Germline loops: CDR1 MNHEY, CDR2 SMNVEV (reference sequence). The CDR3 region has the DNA TGTGCCAGCAGTTTATTGGCGGGGAATGAGCAGTTCTTC. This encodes CASSLLAGNEQFF.

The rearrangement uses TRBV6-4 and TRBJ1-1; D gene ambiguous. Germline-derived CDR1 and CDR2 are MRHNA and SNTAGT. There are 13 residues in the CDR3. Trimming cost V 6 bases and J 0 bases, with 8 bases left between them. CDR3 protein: CASRLTVNTEAFF. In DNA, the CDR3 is TGTGCCAGCAGACTTACAGTGAACACTGAAGCTTTCTTT.

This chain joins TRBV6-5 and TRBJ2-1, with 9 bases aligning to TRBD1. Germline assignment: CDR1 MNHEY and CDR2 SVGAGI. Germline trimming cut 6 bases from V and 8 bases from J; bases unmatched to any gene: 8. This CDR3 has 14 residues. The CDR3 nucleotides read TGTGCCAGCAGGACCTTACAGGGGGCCTATGAGCAGTTCTTC. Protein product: CASRTLQGAYEQFF.

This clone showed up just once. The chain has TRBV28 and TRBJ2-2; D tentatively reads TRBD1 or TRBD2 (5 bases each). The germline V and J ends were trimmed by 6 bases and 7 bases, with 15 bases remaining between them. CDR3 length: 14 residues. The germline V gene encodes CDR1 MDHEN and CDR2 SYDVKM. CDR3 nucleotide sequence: TGTGCCAGCAGCCCAGTGGGGGTTCACGGGGAGCTGTTTTTT. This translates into CASSPVGVHGELFF. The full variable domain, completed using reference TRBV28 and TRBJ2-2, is DVKVTQSSRYLVKRTGEKVFLECVQDMDHENMFWYRQDPGLGLRLIYFSYDVKMKEKGDIPEGYSVSREKKERFSLILESASTNQTSMYLCASSPVGVHGELFFGEGSRLTVL.

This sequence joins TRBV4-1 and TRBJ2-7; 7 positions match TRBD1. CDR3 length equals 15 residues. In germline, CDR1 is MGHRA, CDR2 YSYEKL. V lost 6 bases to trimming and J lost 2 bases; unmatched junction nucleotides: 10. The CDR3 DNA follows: TGCGCCAGCAGTCAAATGGACAGGCCGACCTACGAGCAGTACTTC. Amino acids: CASSQMDRPTYEQYF.

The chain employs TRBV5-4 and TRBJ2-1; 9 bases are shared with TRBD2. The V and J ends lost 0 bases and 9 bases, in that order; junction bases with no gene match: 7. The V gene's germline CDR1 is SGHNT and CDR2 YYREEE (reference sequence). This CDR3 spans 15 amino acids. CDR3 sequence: CASSLAGTSFSEQFF. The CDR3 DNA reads TGTGCCAGCAGCTTGGCCGGGACTAGCTTCAGTGAGCAGTTCTTC.

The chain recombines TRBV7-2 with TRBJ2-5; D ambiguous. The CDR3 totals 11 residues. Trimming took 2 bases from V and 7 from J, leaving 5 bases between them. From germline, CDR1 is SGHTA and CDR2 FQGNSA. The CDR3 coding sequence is TGTGCCAGCAGCTTACCGGGGACCCAGTACTTC. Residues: CASSLPGTQYF.

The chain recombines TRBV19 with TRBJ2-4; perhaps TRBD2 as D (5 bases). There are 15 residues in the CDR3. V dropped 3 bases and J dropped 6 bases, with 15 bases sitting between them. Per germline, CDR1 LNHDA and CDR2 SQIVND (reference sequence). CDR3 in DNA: TGTGCCAGTAGTATCCTACCCGACGAGGGAAACATTCAGTACTTC. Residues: CASSILPDEGNIQYF.

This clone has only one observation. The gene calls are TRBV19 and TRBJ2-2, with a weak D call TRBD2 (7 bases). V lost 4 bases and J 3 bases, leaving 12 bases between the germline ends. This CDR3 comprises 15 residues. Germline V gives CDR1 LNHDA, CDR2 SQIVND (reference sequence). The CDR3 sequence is CASSRGGGHTGELFF. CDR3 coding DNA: TGTGCCAGTAGTAGGGGAGGGGGACACACCGGGGAGCTGTTTTTT.

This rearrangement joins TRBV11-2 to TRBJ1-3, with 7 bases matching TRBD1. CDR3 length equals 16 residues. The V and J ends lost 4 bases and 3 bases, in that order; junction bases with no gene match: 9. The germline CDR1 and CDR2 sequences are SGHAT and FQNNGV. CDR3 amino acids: CASSSLDREYGNTIYF. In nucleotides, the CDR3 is TGTGCCAGCAGCTCGTTAGACAGGGAGTATGGAAACACCATATATTTT.

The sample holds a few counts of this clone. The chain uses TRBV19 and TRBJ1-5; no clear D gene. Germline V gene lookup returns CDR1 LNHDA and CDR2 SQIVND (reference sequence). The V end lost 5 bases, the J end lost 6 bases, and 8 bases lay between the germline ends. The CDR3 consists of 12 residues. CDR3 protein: CASSAGFQPQHF. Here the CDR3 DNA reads TGTGCCAGTAGTGCGGGGTTTCAGCCCCAGCATTTT.

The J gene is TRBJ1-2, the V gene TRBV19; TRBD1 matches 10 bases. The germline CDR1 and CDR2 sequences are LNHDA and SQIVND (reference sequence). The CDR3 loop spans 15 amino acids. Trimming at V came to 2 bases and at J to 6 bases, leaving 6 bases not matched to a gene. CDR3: CASSITSGQGNGYTF. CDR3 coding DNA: TGTGCCAGTAGTATAACTTCGGGACAGGGGAATGGCTACACCTTC.

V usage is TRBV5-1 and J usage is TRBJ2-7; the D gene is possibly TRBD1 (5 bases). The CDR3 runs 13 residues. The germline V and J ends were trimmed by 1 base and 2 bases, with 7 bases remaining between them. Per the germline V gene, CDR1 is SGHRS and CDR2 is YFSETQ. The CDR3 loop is CASSLPGTYEQYF. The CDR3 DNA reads TGCGCCAGCAGCTTGCCAGGGACCTACGAGCAGTACTTC.

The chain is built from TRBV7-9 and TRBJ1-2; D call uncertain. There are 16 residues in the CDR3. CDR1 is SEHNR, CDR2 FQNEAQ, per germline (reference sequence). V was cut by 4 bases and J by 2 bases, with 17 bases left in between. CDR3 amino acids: CASSSPQGLGNYGYTF. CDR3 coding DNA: TGTGCCAGCAGCTCACCTCAAGGTTTAGGGAACTATGGCTACACCTTC. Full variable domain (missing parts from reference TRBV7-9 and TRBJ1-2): DTGVSQNPRHKITKRGQNVTFRCDPISEHNRLYWYRQTLGQGPEFLTYFQNEAQLEKSRLLSDRFSAERPKGSFSTLEIQRTEQGDSAMYLCASSSPQGLGNYGYTFGSGTRLTVV.

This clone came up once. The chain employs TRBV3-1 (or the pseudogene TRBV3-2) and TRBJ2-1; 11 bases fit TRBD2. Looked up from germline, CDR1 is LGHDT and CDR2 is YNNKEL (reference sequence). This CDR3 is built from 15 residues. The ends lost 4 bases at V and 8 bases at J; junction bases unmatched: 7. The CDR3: CASSPTSGGDHEQFF. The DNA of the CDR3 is TGTGCCAGCAGCCCCACTAGCGGGGGAGACCATGAGCAGTTCTTC.

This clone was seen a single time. The CDR3 spells CASSPGQGLRTDTQYF. CDR3 DNA: TGTGCCAGCAGTCCAGGACAGGGCCTACGAACAGATACGCAGTATTTT. The gene calls are TRBV5-8 and TRBJ2-3, with 8 bases lining up with TRBD1. The germline V gene has CDR1 SGHTS and CDR2 YDEGEE. Trimming removed 5 bases from V and 3 bases from J; junction bases left unmatched: 11. The CDR3 length is 16 residues.